This T cell receptor (beta chain) is drawn from a study of shared clonotypes between healthy human individuals. Trimming stripped 5 bases from V and 5 bases from J, with 18 bases between. CDR1 is KGHSH and CDR2 is LQKENI in the germline V gene. This CDR3 comprises 15 residues. Method: immunoSEQ multiplex PCR; TCRdb's copy keeps in-frame clones and lacks some. The sample holds some 2,400,000 clones; around 95% are singletons and the top ten take approximately 0.13%. The chain links TRBV18 to TRBJ1-1; D gene unclear. Input material: naive CD4+ T cells sorted from blood. As for subset: CD45RA+ positively selected. This sequence originates from a man between 18 and 35 years old in good health. CDR3 nucleotide sequence: TGTGCCAGCTCAGCGCCCTCCTCGGGTGGAACTGAAGCTTTCTTT. Its translation is CASSAPSSGGTEAFF.